The T cell receptor beta chain under discussion was sequenced for a study of cytomegalovirus exposure and HLA in healthy donors. On the study more broadly: The same platform used for the 666 first-cohort repertoires was also used for the 100 to 150 validation repertoires, as a later analysis reported. Study-wide results and limits: Within the approximately 130 validation repertoires, first-cohort TCR clusters tended to co-occur, according to a later analysis.

There are 15 residues in the CDR3. V shed 4 bases and J 0 bases; nucleotides not matched to a gene: 6. Germline-derived CDR1 and CDR2 are LGHNA and YSLEER. TCRdb's copy holds only in-frame clones and misses some; the assay was immunoSEQ multiplex PCR. The sample carries 330,000 or so clones, more than 80% recorded once. On this clone itself: Antigen: not known.

This receptor was obtained from a woman younger than 30 in good health and CMV-seronegative. The source material was PBMCs. The V call is TRBV4-3, the J call TRBJ2-7; 7 bases line up with TRBD1. The CDR3: CASSLRDSSSYEQYF. The CDR3 DNA reads TGCGCCAGCAGCCTCCGGGACAGCTCCTCCTACGAGCAGTACTTC.